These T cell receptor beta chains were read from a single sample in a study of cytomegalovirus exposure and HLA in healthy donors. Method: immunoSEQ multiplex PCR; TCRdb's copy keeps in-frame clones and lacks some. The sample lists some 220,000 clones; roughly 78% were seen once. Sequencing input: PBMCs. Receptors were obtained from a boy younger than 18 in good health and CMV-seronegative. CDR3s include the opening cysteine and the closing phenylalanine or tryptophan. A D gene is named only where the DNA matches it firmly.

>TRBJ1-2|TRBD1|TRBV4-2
CASSLQTGDRAGGYTF
TGTGCCAGCAGCCTACAAACCGGGGACAGGGCGGGTGGCTACACCTTC
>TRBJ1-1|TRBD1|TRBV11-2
CASSTNRGGAFF
TGTGCCAGCAGCACCAACAGGGGAGGAGCTTTCTTT
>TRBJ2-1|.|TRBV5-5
CASSWGTSSEQFF
TGTGCCAGCAGTTGGGGGACATCCTCTGAGCAGTTCTTC
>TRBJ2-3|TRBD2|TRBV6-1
CASSEGRGESADTQYF
TGTGCCAGCAGTGAAGGGCGGGGGGAGAGCGCAGATACGCAGTATTTT
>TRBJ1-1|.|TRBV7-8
CASSTNRVDEAFF
TGTGCCAGCAGCACCAACAGGGTTGATGAAGCTTTCTTT
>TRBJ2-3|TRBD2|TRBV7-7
CASSLWAGGTTDTQYF
TGTGCCAGCAGCTTATGGGCGGGAGGGACCACAGATACGCAGTATTTT
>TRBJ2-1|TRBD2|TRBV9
CASSVSGGSHSYNEQFF
TGTGCCAGCAGCGTTAGCGGGGGGAGTCACTCCTACAATGAGCAGTTCTTC
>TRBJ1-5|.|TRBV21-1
CASSKLGTVFSTQPQHF
TGTGCCAGCAGCAAATTGGGGACAGTTTTCTCCACTCAGCCCCAGCATTTT
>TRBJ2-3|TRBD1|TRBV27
CASSPTNRGLSTDTQYF
TGTGCCAGCAGCCCGACAAACAGGGGCCTTAGCACAGATACGCAGTATTTT
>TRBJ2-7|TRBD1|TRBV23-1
CASSPSQGTYEQYF
TGCGCCAGCAGCCCATCACAGGGGACCTACGAGCAGTACTTC